Reported below is one TCR beta chain. Its target is unknown. The sample is drawn from a study of cytomegalovirus exposure and HLA in healthy donors. Study-level points and caveats: Most observed TCR sequences were rare, whereas some public TCRs were detected in many donors. Roughly uniform sequencing depth across donors was assumed, possibly incorrectly. A cluster of highly shared sequence variants was likely a sequencing artifact. In vitro experiments confirmed that a few CMV-associated chains were specific for CMV antigens.

Researchers ran the PCR with 60 Vbeta and 13 Jbeta primers. The assay was immunoSEQ multiplex PCR, and TCRdb's table has in-frame clones only and misses some. Among about 130,000 clones listed, roughly four fifths were seen once. V shed 3 bases and J shed 5 bases, with 16 bases lying between them. The V gene's germline CDR1 is SGHTA and CDR2 FQGTGA. There are 16 residues in the CDR3. The TCR originated in a boy aged 2 to 10 in good health and CMV-seronegative. This chain links TRBV7-3 with TRBJ2-2, with a possible D match to TRBD1 (6 bases). Sequenced: PBMCs. As DNA, the CDR3 is TGTGCCAGCAGCTTCTGGGACACGCTCGATACCGGGGAGCTGTTTTTT. Its protein is CASSFWDTLDTGELFF.